This passage covers 17 T cell receptor beta chains from one sample sequenced in a study of blood T cell repertoires in COVID-19. The repertoire was sequenced with immunoSEQ multiplex PCR; TCRdb's copy has only in-frame clones and lacks some. This sample has over 200,000 clones; 70% to 90% occur once, and the top ten carry approximately 0.69%. The sequencing input was peripheral blood. The receptors were gathered from a man aged 40-55 years with acute or convalescent COVID-19.

The chain recombines TRBV4-3 with TRBJ1-1; the D gene is possibly TRBD1 (6 bases). This CDR3 comprises 15 residues. V shed 2 bases and J shed 4 bases, with 14 bases lying between them. Germline V lookup: CDR1 LGHNA, CDR2 YSLEER. DNA for the CDR3: TGCGCCAGCAGCCAAACAAGGAACAGGGCCACTGAAGCTTTCTTT. Amino acids: CASSQTRNRATEAFF.

The rearrangement links TRBV18 to TRBJ1-1; D uncertain. Germline V lookup: CDR1 KGHSH, CDR2 LQKENI. The germline V and J ends were trimmed by 2 bases and 8 bases, with 9 bases remaining between them. This CDR3 spans 12 amino acids. DNA of the CDR3: TGTGCCAGCTCACCAAGCGGGCTCGAAGCTTTCTTT. It codes for CASSPSGLEAFF.

The gene calls are TRBV19 and TRBJ1-1; D uncertain. The V gene's germline CDR1 is LNHDA and CDR2 SQIVND (reference sequence). The CDR3 runs 13 residues. Trimming cost V 0 bases and J 5 bases, with 7 bases left between them. CDR3 sequence reads: CASSIEVRTEAFF. For the CDR3, the DNA is TGTGCCAGTAGTATAGAGGTGAGGACTGAAGCTTTCTTT.

The chain links TRBV5-5 to TRBJ1-5, with 8 bases identical to TRBD1. The CDR3 is made up of 16 amino acids. Germline V lookup: CDR1 SGHKS, CDR2 YYEKEE (reference sequence). The V segment lost 1 base and the J segment 4 bases; nucleotides outside the gene matches: 7. The CDR3 bases are TGTGCCAGCAGCTTGTCTGCAGGGGGCTTGAATCAGCCCCAGCATTTT. This translates into CASSLSAGGLNQPQHF.

The V call is TRBV7-3, the J call TRBJ2-1; 12 bases fit TRBD1. V shed 4 bases, J shed 9 bases, and the junction held 4 bases outside the gene matches. CDR3 size: 14 residues. The V gene's germline CDR1 is SGHTA and CDR2 FQGTGA. DNA of the CDR3: TGTGCCAGCAGCTCGGGACAGGGGGCGGTTGAGCAGTTCTTC. Protein sequence: CASSSGQGAVEQFF.

This clone occurred once. The chain links TRBV6-5 to TRBJ2-3; D unclear. Deletions cut 10 bases from V and 2 bases from J, with 16 bases between. The CDR3 spans 14 residues. Germline-derived CDR1 and CDR2 are MNHEY and SVGAGI. The CDR3 region is CATSFGSFTDTQYF. The DNA for the CDR3 is TGTGCCACCTCCTTTGGCTCCTTCACAGATACGCAGTATTTT.

A remark on this clone: Other DNA sequences from this sample encode an identical CDR3 as well. The chain recombines TRBV6-2 or TRBV6-3 with TRBJ1-5, with a tentative D call TRBD1 (6 bases). The germline CDR1 and CDR2 sequences are MNHEY and SVGEGT. Trimming cost V 6 bases and J 2 bases, with 11 bases left between them. The CDR3 loop spans 14 amino acids. CDR3 bases: TGTGCCAGCAGCCAGACAGGTGGCAATCAGCCCCAGCATTTT. This gives the protein CASSQTGGNQPQHF.

This clone came up a few times. The genes are TRBV29-1 and TRBJ2-2; unclear D gene. Germline V CDR1 and CDR2: SQVTM, ANQGSEA. V was clipped by 1 base and J by 4 bases, with 7 bases between them. The CDR3 loop spans 13 amino acids. The CDR3 region has the DNA TGCAGCGTTGAAGTGTTCAGCACCGGGGAGCTGTTTTTT. Its translation is CSVEVFSTGELFF.

The V and J genes are TRBV19 and TRBJ2-5; D is uncertain. Germline CDR1 and CDR2: LNHDA and SQIVND (reference sequence). The CDR3 runs 13 residues. The germline V and J ends were trimmed by 2 bases and 7 bases, with 11 bases remaining between them. CDR3: CASSISAGGTQYF. CDR3 coding DNA: TGTGCCAGTAGTATATCAGCTGGCGGGACCCAGTACTTC.

The chain employs TRBV30 and TRBJ1-1; the match to TRBD1 covers 9 bases. The V gene end was trimmed by 5 bases and the J gene end by 8 bases; junction bases not matched to a gene: 9. The CDR3 covers 13 residues. Germline-derived CDR1 and CDR2 are GTSNPN and SVGIG (reference sequence). CDR3 region: CAWGQGLGEEAFF. CDR3 DNA sequence: TGTGCCTGGGGACAGGGGTTGGGGGAAGAAGCTTTCTTT.

V is TRBV21-1 and J is TRBJ2-2; the D call of TRBD1 is as the table states it, not checked on the DNA. TRBV21-1 is shown as a pseudogene. The CDR3 runs 18 residues. The DNA of the CDR3 is TGTGCCAGCAGCACCCGGGACAGGACGACCCTTAACACCGGGGAGCTGTTTTTT. Amino acid sequence: CASSTRDRTTLNTGELFF.

The chain carries TRBV19 and TRBJ2-1, with 7 bases lining up with TRBD1. The V segment lost 6 bases and the J segment 8 bases; nucleotides outside the gene matches: 10. The CDR3 consists of 14 residues. Germline CDR1 reads LNHDA; CDR2 reads SQIVND (reference sequence). CDR3 coding DNA: TGTGCCAGTAGGAAAGGGGGCCCCCGCTATGAGCAGTTCTTC. Translated: CASRKGGPRYEQFF.

The rearrangement joins TRBV24-1 to TRBJ2-2; 7 nucleotides line up with TRBD1. Trimming cost V 0 bases and J 0 bases; bases outside gene matches: 9. This CDR3 contains 19 residues. The germline V gene has CDR1 KGHDR and CDR2 SFDVKD. In DNA form, the CDR3 reads TGTGCCACCAGTGATTTGTTGGACAGGTTATTCGCGAACACCGGGGAGCTGTTTTTT. Its protein product is CATSDLLDRLFANTGELFF.

This rearrangement joins TRBV18 to TRBJ2-1, with D possibly being TRBD1 (5 bases). Between the trimmed V and J ends, which lost 3 bases and 9 bases, there was a span of 18 bases. CDR1 and CDR2 from the germline V gene are KGHSH and LQKENI. This CDR3 region has 15 residues. The CDR3 sequence is CASSPRDPAQGEQFF. CDR3 nucleotides: TGTGCCAGCTCACCGCGCGACCCAGCCCAGGGTGAGCAGTTCTTC.

The CDR3 DNA reads as TGTGCCAGCAGTTACGGGACTAGCGGGACAGATACGCAGTATTTT. Protein: CASSYGTSGTDTQYF. The chain links TRBV6-5 to TRBJ2-3; 12 nucleotides line up with TRBD2. The CDR3 is made up of 15 amino acids. With V trimmed by 2 bases and J by 3 bases, 0 bases remained unmatched. CDR1 is MNHEY, CDR2 SVGAGI, per germline.

V and J are TRBV30 and TRBJ1-2, with 11 bases identical to TRBD1. CDR3 length equals 14 residues. V lost 3 bases and J lost 5; bases outside the gene matches: 5. Germline V gene data show CDR1 as GTSNPN and CDR2 as SVGIG (reference sequence). The CDR3 DNA follows: TGTGCCTGGAGCCGGACAGGGGGCGGGTATGGCTACACCTTC. Its protein product is CAWSRTGGGYGYTF.

The genes are TRBV27 and TRBJ1-5; D possibly corresponds to TRBD1 (6 bases). CDR1 and CDR2 from the germline V gene are MNHEY and SMNVEV (reference sequence). Trimming cost V 11 bases and J 6 bases, with 17 bases left between them. The CDR3 consists of 13 residues. The CDR3 loop reads CAAGALGGQPQHF. The CDR3 bases are TGTGCCGCGGGGGCTTTGGGGGGTCAGCCCCAGCATTTT.